This entry is about one T cell receptor beta chain. Using immunoSEQ multiplex PCR, the repertoire was profiled, and TCRdb retains in-frame clones only, with some absent. Of a few hundred thousand clones in the sample, roughly 87% were seen once. The entry originates in a study of blood T cell repertoires in COVID-19. In the study overall: The cDNA or gDNA used as material had been derived from T cells, B-cell-depleted T cells, or PBMCs.

V was clipped by 0 bases and J by 3 bases; unmatched bases: 5. The CDR3 runs 15 residues. From germline, CDR1 is SGHRS and CDR2 YFSETQ. This TCR derives from a woman in her forties or fifties who had recovered from COVID-19. The chain carries TRBV5-1 and TRBJ2-7, with 8 bases fitting TRBD1. Sequencing was done on a sample of peripheral blood. The CDR3 sequence is CASSLGGTGIYEQYF. The CDR3, as DNA: TGCGCCAGCAGCTTGGGCGGGACAGGTATCTACGAGCAGTACTTC.